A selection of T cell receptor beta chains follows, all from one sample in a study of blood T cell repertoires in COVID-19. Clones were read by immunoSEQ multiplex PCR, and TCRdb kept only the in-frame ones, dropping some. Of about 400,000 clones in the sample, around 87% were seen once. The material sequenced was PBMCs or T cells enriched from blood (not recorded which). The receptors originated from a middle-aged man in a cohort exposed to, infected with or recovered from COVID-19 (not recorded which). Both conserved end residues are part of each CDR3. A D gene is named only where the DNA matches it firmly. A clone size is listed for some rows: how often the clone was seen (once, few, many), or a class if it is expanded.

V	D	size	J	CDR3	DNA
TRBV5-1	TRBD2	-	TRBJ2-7	CASSALAGELEQYF	TGCGCCAGCAGCGCACTAGCGGGAGAATTAGAGCAGTACTTC
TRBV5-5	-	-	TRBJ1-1	CASSLPITEAFF	TGTGCCAGCAGCTTACCTATCACTGAAGCTTTCTTT
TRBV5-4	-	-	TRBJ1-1	CASSNPRANTEAFF	TGTGCCAGCAGTAATCCAAGAGCGAACACTGAAGCTTTCTTT
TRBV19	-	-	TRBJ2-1	CASSQVGFGNEQFF	TGTGCCAGTAGCCAAGTCGGTTTTGGCAATGAGCAGTTCTTC
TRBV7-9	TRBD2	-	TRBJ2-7	CASSHGLADSYEQYF	TGTGCCAGCAGCCATGGACTAGCGGACTCCTACGAGCAGTACTTC
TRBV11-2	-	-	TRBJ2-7	CASSLRSAVEQYF	TGTGCCAGCAGCTTGAGGAGTGCGGTCGAGCAGTACTTC
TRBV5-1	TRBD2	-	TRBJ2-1	CASSPAGLAGYNEQFF	TGCGCCAGCAGCCCTGCCGGACTAGCGGGATACAATGAGCAGTTCTTC
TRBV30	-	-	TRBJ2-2	CAWSVVIAPATGELFF	TGTGCCTGGAGTGTGGTGATAGCGCCAGCCACCGGGGAGCTGTTTTTT
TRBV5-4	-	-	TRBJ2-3	CASSTRTTGTSTDTQYF	TGTGCCAGCAGCACCCGAACGACAGGGACTAGCACAGATACGCAGTATTTT
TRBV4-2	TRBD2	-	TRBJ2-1	CASSQDRASGKGDEQFF	TGTGCCAGCAGCCAAGATAGAGCGAGCGGGAAAGGCGATGAGCAGTTCTTC
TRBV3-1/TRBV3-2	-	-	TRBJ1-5	CASSGGTQSNQPQHF	TGTGCCAGCAGCGGGGGGACCCAAAGCAATCAGCCCCAGCATTTT
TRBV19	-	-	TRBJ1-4	CASSMFEGGMFF	TGTGCCAGTAGTATGTTCGAGGGCGGAATGTTTTTT
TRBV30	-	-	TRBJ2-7	CAWGVDPGEQYF	TGTGCCTGGGGGGTGGACCCGGGGGAGCAGTACTTC
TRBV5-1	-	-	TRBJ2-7	CASSPGQSGYGEQYF	TGCGCCAGCAGCCCTGGACAGTCGGGATATGGCGAGCAGTACTTC
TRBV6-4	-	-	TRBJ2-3	CASSELGTDTQYF	TGTGCCAGCAGCGAACTAGGCACAGATACGCAGTATTTT
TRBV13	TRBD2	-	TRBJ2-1	CASSSPPLAGVYNEQFF	TGTGCCAGCAGCTCACCACCTCTAGCGGGAGTCTACAATGAGCAGTTCTTC
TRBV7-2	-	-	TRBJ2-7	CASSLRRDTPYEQYF	TGTGCCAGCAGCTTAAGGCGGGATACACCCTACGAGCAGTACTTC
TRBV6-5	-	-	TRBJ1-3	CASAEASVIGNTIYF	TGTGCCAGCGCCGAGGCATCGGTTATCGGAAACACCATATATTTT
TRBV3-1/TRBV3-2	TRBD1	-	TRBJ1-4	CASSQALDRVTNEKLFF	TGTGCCAGCAGCCAAGCCCTCGACAGGGTAACTAATGAAAAACTGTTTTTT
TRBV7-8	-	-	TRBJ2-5	CASSPMGLGGETQYF	TGTGCCAGCAGCCCGATGGGTTTAGGGGGAGAGACCCAGTACTTC
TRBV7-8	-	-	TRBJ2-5	CASSPGNQETQYF	TGTGCCAGCAGCCCGGGGAACCAAGAGACCCAGTACTTC
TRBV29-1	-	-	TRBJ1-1	CSADTGPATEAFF	TGCAGCGCTGACACAGGGCCCGCCACTGAAGCTTTCTTT
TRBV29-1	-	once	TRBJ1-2	CSVARPNPRRGYTF	TGCAGCGTTGCCCGGCCGAACCCCCGGAGGGGCTACACCTTC
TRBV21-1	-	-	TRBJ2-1	CASSQRQGWPYNEQFF	TGTGCCAGCAGCCAACGACAGGGATGGCCCTACAATGAGCAGTTCTTC
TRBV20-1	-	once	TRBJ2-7	CSASSHDIYEQYF	TGCAGTGCTAGTTCCCACGACATCTACGAGCAGTACTTC
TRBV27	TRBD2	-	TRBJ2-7	CASQLSGVSSYEQYF	TGTGCCAGCCAACTTAGCGGGGTTAGCTCCTACGAGCAGTACTTC
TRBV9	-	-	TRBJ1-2	CASSVTGAGYTF	TGTGCCAGCAGCGTAACGGGTGCTGGCTACACCTTC
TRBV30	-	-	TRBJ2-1	CAWSVRWGQFF	TGTGCCTGGAGTGTACGATGGGGCCAGTTCTTC
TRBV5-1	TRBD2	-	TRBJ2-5	CASSLGGEGAGTQYF	TGCGCCAGCAGCTTGGGGGGGGAGGGCGCGGGGACCCAGTACTTC
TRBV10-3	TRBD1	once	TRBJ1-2	CAITGTGLNYGYTF	TGTGCCATCACCGGGACAGGGCTAAACTATGGCTACACCTTC
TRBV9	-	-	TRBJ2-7	CASSVGDFPYEQYF	TGTGCCAGCAGCGTAGGGGACTTCCCCTACGAGCAGTACTTC
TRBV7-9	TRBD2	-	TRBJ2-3	CADKSSGNTDTQYF	TGTGCCGACAAGTCTAGCGGAAACACAGATACGCAGTATTTT
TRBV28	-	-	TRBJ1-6	CASSTNRDGSPLHF	TGTGCCAGCAGTACGAACAGGGACGGTTCACCCCTCCACTTT
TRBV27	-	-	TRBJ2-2	CASSPGIHTGELFF	TGTGCCAGCAGTCCCGGGATTCACACCGGGGAGCTGTTTTTT
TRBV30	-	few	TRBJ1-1	CAWSVPGFTEAFF	TGTGCCTGGAGTGTCCCGGGGTTCACTGAAGCTTTCTTT
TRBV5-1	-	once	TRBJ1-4	CASSSQQGNEKLFF	TGCGCCAGCAGCTCTCAACAGGGAAATGAAAAACTGTTTTTT
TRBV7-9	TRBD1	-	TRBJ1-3	CASSFGTDSGNTIYF	TGTGCCAGCAGCTTCGGGACAGACTCTGGAAACACCATATATTTT
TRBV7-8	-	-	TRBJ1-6	CASSSLQGPNSPLHF	TGTGCCAGCAGCTCGTTACAGGGCCCAAATTCACCCCTCCACTTT
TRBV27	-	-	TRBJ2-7	CASSWTADTYEQYF	TGTGCCAGCAGCTGGACAGCCGATACCTACGAGCAGTACTTC
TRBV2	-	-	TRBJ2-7	CASSFNRAREQYF	TGTGCCAGCAGCTTTAACAGGGCTCGCGAGCAGTACTTC
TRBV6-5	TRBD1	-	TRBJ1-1	CASSYRTGGDEAFF	TGTGCCAGCAGTTACCGGACAGGGGGGGATGAAGCTTTCTTT
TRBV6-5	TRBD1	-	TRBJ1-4	CASSDREGEKLFF	TGTGCCAGCAGCGACAGGGAAGGTGAAAAACTGTTTTTT
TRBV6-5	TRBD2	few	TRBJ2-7	CASSYSGAGGPGEQYF	TGTGCCAGCAGTTACTCGGGAGCGGGAGGGCCGGGAGAGCAGTACTTC
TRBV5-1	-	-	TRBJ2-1	CASSPTVGGGNEQFF	TGCGCCAGCAGCCCCACTGTGGGAGGGGGGAATGAGCAGTTCTTC
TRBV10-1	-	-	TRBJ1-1	CASRDSLNTEAFF	TGCGCCAGCAGGGACAGTCTGAACACTGAAGCTTTCTTT
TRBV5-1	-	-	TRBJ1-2	CASSDSNYGYTF	TGCGCCAGCAGCGACAGTAACTATGGCTACACCTTC
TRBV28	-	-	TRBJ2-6	CASSPRGSGANVLTF	TGTGCCAGCAGTCCAAGGGGCTCTGGGGCCAACGTCCTGACTTTC
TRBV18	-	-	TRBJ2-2	CASSPRVLPTGELFF	TGTGCCAGCTCACCACGAGTTCTCCCCACCGGGGAGCTGTTTTTT
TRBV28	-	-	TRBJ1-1	CASRIGGDNTEAFF	TGTGCCAGCAGAATCGGAGGGGACAACACTGAAGCTTTCTTT
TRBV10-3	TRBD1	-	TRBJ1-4	CASGTATNEKLFF	TGTGCCAGCGGGACAGCAACTAATGAAAAACTGTTTTTT
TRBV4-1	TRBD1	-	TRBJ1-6	CASSRTGPYNSPLHF	TGCGCCAGCAGCCGGACAGGGCCATATAATTCACCCCTCCACTTT
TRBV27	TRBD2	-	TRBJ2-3	CASSALASGNTQYF	TGTGCCAGCAGTGCCTTGGCTAGCGGGAATACGCAGTATTTT
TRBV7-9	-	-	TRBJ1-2	CASSPGSGYTF	TGTGCCAGCAGCCCCGGTTCCGGCTACACCTTC
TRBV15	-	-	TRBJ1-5	CATSRDPGGGNQPQHF	TGTGCCACCAGCAGAGATCCCGGGGGAGGCAATCAGCCCCAGCATTTT
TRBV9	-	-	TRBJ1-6	CASSVGTLGRNSPLHF	TGTGCCAGCAGCGTAGGGACACTCGGGCGGAATTCACCCCTCCACTTT
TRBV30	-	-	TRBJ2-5	CAWGDNKETQYF	TGTGCCTGGGGGGACAACAAAGAGACCCAGTACTTC
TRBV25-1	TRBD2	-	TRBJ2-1	CASSDGTSGSDEQFF	TGTGCCAGCAGTGATGGGACTAGCGGGTCCGATGAGCAGTTCTTC